The 15 T cell receptor beta chains below come from one sample, sequenced in a study of PD-1 blockade in classical Hodgkin lymphoma. As for time point: cycle 4 day 1 (C4D1), after six to seven weeks of nivolumab. Every single patient, without exception, relapsed after autologous stem cell transplantation, and brentuximab vedotin exposure varied. The repertoire was sequenced with immunoSEQ multiplex PCR; TCRdb's copy has only in-frame clones and lacks some. This sample yields more than 40,000 clones, of which 78% are seen a single time; roughly 35% belongs to the top ten. This sample comprised peripheral blood mononuclear cells (PBMCs), obtained before the fourth cycle of nivolumab. The receptors stem from a human donor with classical Hodgkin lymphoma.

CDR3 in amino acids: CASSYLRTGGNTEAFF. CDR3 nucleotide sequence: TGTGCCAGCAGTTACTTAAGGACAGGGGGGAACACTGAAGCTTTCTTT. The chain joins TRBV6-5 to TRBJ1-1, with 10 bases lining up with TRBD1. The CDR3 is made up of 16 amino acids. V shed 1 base and J 1 base; nucleotides not matched to a gene: 3. Per germline, CDR1 MNHEY and CDR2 SVGAGI.

The gene calls are TRBV5-8 and TRBJ1-2; D is possibly TRBD1 (5 bases). The CDR3 loop spans 15 amino acids. The germline V and J ends were trimmed by 0 bases and 4 bases, with 13 bases remaining between them. From germline, CDR1 is SGHTS and CDR2 YDEGEE. The CDR3 bases are TGTGCCAGCAGCTTGGATTCCCGACAGTCCTATGGCTACACCTTC. It is translated as CASSLDSRQSYGYTF.

This clone was seen once. This chain links TRBV2 with TRBJ1-2, with D unclear. V dropped 6 bases and J dropped 0 bases, with 11 bases sitting between them. CDR1 is SNHLY, CDR2 FYNNEI, per germline. The CDR3 is 14 amino acids. The chain's CDR3 is CASRSLEANYGYTF. CDR3 DNA: TGTGCCAGCAGGTCGTTGGAGGCTAACTATGGCTACACCTTC.

V gene TRBV28 combines with J gene TRBJ1-2, with 7 bases lining up with TRBD1. The junction had 9 bases not matched to a gene; V was cut back by 8 bases and J by 0 bases. The germline V gene encodes CDR1 MDHEN and CDR2 SYDVKM. This CDR3 contains 15 residues. The CDR3 protein is CASGDRTNTNYGYTF. In nucleotides, the CDR3 is TGTGCCAGCGGGGACAGAACTAACACTAACTATGGCTACACCTTC.

The gene calls are TRBV27 and TRBJ1-4; 7 nucleotides line up with TRBD1. Germline V gene data show CDR1 as MNHEY and CDR2 as SMNVEV (reference sequence). The ends lost 0 bases at V and 5 bases at J; junction bases unmatched: 3. The CDR3 extends over 15 amino acids. The chain's CDR3 is CASSLSRRGNEKLFF. CDR3 DNA sequence: TGTGCCAGCAGTTTATCTCGCAGGGGGAATGAAAAACTGTTTTTT.

The chain joins TRBV4-2 to TRBJ2-5; D gene unclear. The CDR3 loop spans 13 amino acids. Per germline, CDR1 LGHNA and CDR2 YNFKEQ. V shed 0 bases and J shed 5 bases, with 7 bases lying between them. CDR3 sequence: CASSQDWKETQYF. Here the CDR3 DNA reads TGTGCCAGCAGCCAAGATTGGAAGGAGACCCAGTACTTC.

The chain combines TRBV6-1 with TRBJ2-6, with a tentative D call TRBD2 (6 bases). V was cut by 10 bases and J by 2 bases, with 15 bases left in between. The CDR3 totals 15 residues. Germline V CDR1 and CDR2: MNHNS, SASEGT. In DNA form, the CDR3 reads TGTGCCACCTCCGGGGGAGCGGCTGGGGCCAACGTCCTGACTTTC. This codes for CATSGGAAGANVLTF.

The J gene is TRBJ2-2, the V gene TRBV11-3; D is undetermined. Germline values: CDR1 SGHNT, CDR2 YENEEA. This CDR3 region has 14 residues. V was pared by 2 bases and J by 6 bases, with 10 bases between. As DNA, the CDR3 is TGTGCCAGCAGCTTAATGCAGGTGTCCGGGGAGCTGTTTTTT. Translated, it gives CASSLMQVSGELFF.

This rearrangement joins TRBV19 to TRBJ1-6, with D hard to call. The CDR3 has 16 residues. Germline V gene sequence: CDR1 LNHDA, CDR2 SQIVND (reference sequence). V shed 3 bases and J shed 13 bases, with 22 bases lying between them. CDR3 amino acids: CASSIEAGVAGFPLHF. The CDR3 DNA follows: TGTGCCAGTAGTATTGAGGCTGGGGTCGCCGGCTTCCCCCTCCACTTT.

The chain has TRBV7-2 and TRBJ1-2; D gene ambiguous. V shed 5 bases and J shed 4 bases, with 5 bases lying between them. The CDR3 has 11 residues. The germline V gene has CDR1 SGHTA and CDR2 FQGNSA. The CDR3 loop reads CASSATYGYTF. DNA for the CDR3: TGTGCCAGCAGCGCAACCTATGGCTACACCTTC.

This chain joins TRBV7-2 and TRBJ1-2, with D unclear. The CDR3 sequence is 13 residues long. Germline loops: CDR1 SGHTA, CDR2 FQGNSA. Trimming left V 4 bases short and J 3 bases short, with 9 bases between. The CDR3 region is CASSWQGYYGYTF. Here the CDR3 DNA reads TGTGCCAGCAGCTGGCAAGGATACTATGGCTACACCTTC. Based on the CDR3 plus reference TRBV7-2 and TRBJ1-2, the full variable domain is GAGVSQSPSNKVTEKGKDVELRCDPISGHTALYWYRQSLGQGLEFLIYFQGNSAPDKSGLPSDRFSAERTGGSVSTLTIQRTQQEDSAVYLCASSWQGYYGYTFGSGTRLTVV.

Only one count was recorded for this clone. The chain links TRBV5-1 to TRBJ2-1, with TRBD2 matching over 8 bases. The CDR3 covers 20 residues. From germline, CDR1 is SGHRS and CDR2 YFSETQ. V was pared by 3 bases and J by 0 bases, with 17 bases of the junction left unmatched. CDR3 bases: TGCGCCAGCAGCTCCGAGCCGTTACTAGCGGCCTCTTACTCCTACAATGAGCAGTTCTTC. Protein: CASSSEPLLAASYSYNEQFF.

A few counts support this clone. This sequence joins TRBV7-2 and TRBJ1-1; TRBD1 matches at 8 bases. Losses at the gene ends were 5 bases for V and 1 base for J; bases not matched to a gene: 6. Germline CDR1 reads SGHTA; CDR2 reads FQGNSA. The CDR3 runs to 15 residues. The CDR3 loop reads CASSPRQGWNTEAFF. CDR3 sequence (DNA): TGTGCCAGCAGCCCGCGACAGGGGTGGAACACTGAAGCTTTCTTT. Filled out from reference TRBV7-2 and TRBJ1-1, the complete variable domain reads GAGVSQSPSNKVTEKGKDVELRCDPISGHTALYWYRQSLGQGLEFLIYFQGNSAPDKSGLPSDRFSAERTGGSVSTLTIQRTQQEDSAVYLCASSPRQGWNTEAFFGQGTRLTVV.

The V and J genes are TRBV4-3 and TRBJ2-2, with 8 nucleotides matching TRBD2. The V gene end was trimmed by 0 bases and the J gene end by 6 bases; junction bases not matched to a gene: 6. This CDR3 region has 16 residues. Germline V gives CDR1 LGHNA, CDR2 YSLEER. The CDR3 sequence: CASSQDRRGVPGELFF. The CDR3 DNA is TGCGCCAGCAGCCAAGATAGGCGGGGGGTACCCGGGGAGCTGTTTTTT.

This clone was counted only a few times. V usage is TRBV5-4 and J usage is TRBJ1-1; 9 positions match TRBD1. This CDR3 comprises 15 residues. Germline loops: CDR1 SGHNT, CDR2 YYREEE (reference sequence). V shed 3 bases and J 2 bases; nucleotides not matched to a gene: 5. The CDR3 coding sequence is TGTGCCAGCAGCTCGGCGGACAGGGGTAACACTGAAGCTTTCTTT. It codes for CASSSADRGNTEAFF.